These T cell receptor beta chains were read from a single sample in a study of blood T cell repertoires in COVID-19. Here immunoSEQ multiplex PCR was the method, and the copy in TCRdb shows in-frame clones only, minus some. The repertoire consists of around 220,000 clones, with about 81% occurring once and the leading ten covering over 7%. Sequencing input: peripheral blood. The receptors were sampled from a woman of 80 years or more with COVID-19, enrolled during active disease. CDR3s include the opening cysteine and the closing phenylalanine or tryptophan. A D gene is named only where the DNA matches it firmly. A row's size may be missing; if present it is once, few, many or a size class.

d_call: .; clone_size: once; j_call: TRBJ2-3; v_call: TRBV11-2; cdr3_nt: TGTGCCAGCAGCTTAGACGGACTCTACACAGATACGCAGTATTTT; cdr3_aa: CASSLDGLYTDTQYF
d_call: .; clone_size: .; j_call: TRBJ1-2; v_call: TRBV6-5; cdr3_nt: TGTGCCAGCAGCGCTGGACAGCCTTCTAACTATGGCTACACCTTC; cdr3_aa: CASSAGQPSNYGYTF
d_call: TRBD2; clone_size: .; j_call: TRBJ2-7; v_call: TRBV27; cdr3_nt: TGTGCCAGCAGCCGTAGCGGGAGCTCATACGAGCAGTACTTC; cdr3_aa: CASSRSGSSYEQYF
d_call: .; clone_size: .; j_call: TRBJ1-1; v_call: TRBV5-4; cdr3_nt: TGTGCCAGCACCCGCGACAGCTTCAACACTGAAGCTTTCTTT; cdr3_aa: CASTRDSFNTEAFF
d_call: TRBD1; clone_size: once; j_call: TRBJ1-1; v_call: TRBV4-1; cdr3_nt: TGCGCCAGCAGCCACGGACAGGAATGGTTTTCTGAAGCTTTCTTT; cdr3_aa: CASSHGQEWFSEAFF
d_call: .; clone_size: .; j_call: TRBJ2-5; v_call: TRBV18; cdr3_nt: TGTGCCAGCTCATCCGGGGAGACCCAGTACTTC; cdr3_aa: CASSSGETQYF
d_call: TRBD2; clone_size: .; j_call: TRBJ2-5; v_call: TRBV9; cdr3_nt: TGTGCCAGCAGCCCCCGGGGGACTAGCGGGGGGGGCGAGACCCAGTACTTC; cdr3_aa: CASSPRGTSGGGETQYF
d_call: .; clone_size: .; j_call: TRBJ2-3; v_call: TRBV6-2/TRBV6-3; cdr3_nt: TGTGCCAGCAGTCAGACAGATACGCAGTATTTT; cdr3_aa: CASSQTDTQYF
d_call: .; clone_size: .; j_call: TRBJ1-1; v_call: TRBV4-1; cdr3_nt: TGCGCCAGCAGCCAAGCAACGGCTGGGGGAGGTGGCACTGAAGCTTTCTTT; cdr3_aa: CASSQATAGGGGTEAFF
d_call: .; clone_size: .; j_call: TRBJ2-2; v_call: TRBV4-3; cdr3_nt: TGCGCCAGCAGCCAAGAGGGCGCCATCGCGAACACCGGGGAGCTGTTTTTT; cdr3_aa: CASSQEGAIANTGELFF
d_call: .; clone_size: .; j_call: TRBJ1-1; v_call: TRBV7-2; cdr3_nt: TGTGCCAGCAGCTTACAGGTGTTGAACACTGAAGCTTTCTTT; cdr3_aa: CASSLQVLNTEAFF
d_call: .; clone_size: once; j_call: TRBJ2-7; v_call: TRBV12-1; cdr3_nt: TGTGCCAGCAGCTTTGGTGGCAGTCAGTACGAGCAGTACTTC; cdr3_aa: CASSFGGSQYEQYF
d_call: TRBD1; clone_size: many; j_call: TRBJ2-7; v_call: TRBV7-9; cdr3_nt: TGTGCCAGCAGCCCCCCCCGGGACAGACCCTACGAGCAGTACTTC; cdr3_aa: CASSPPRDRPYEQYF
d_call: .; clone_size: .; j_call: TRBJ2-7; v_call: TRBV5-6; cdr3_nt: TGTGCCAGCAGCCCAGATCGGAGGGGCATGGGAGACGAGCAGTACTTC; cdr3_aa: CASSPDRRGMGDEQYF
d_call: .; clone_size: .; j_call: TRBJ2-1; v_call: TRBV3-1/TRBV3-2; cdr3_nt: TGTGCCAGCAGCCAGTCCTACAGGAATGAGCAGTTCTTC; cdr3_aa: CASSQSYRNEQFF
d_call: TRBD1; clone_size: .; j_call: TRBJ1-3; v_call: TRBV27; cdr3_nt: TGTGCCAGCTGGACAGGCGCTTCCGGAAACACCATATATTTT; cdr3_aa: CASWTGASGNTIYF
d_call: TRBD2; clone_size: .; j_call: TRBJ2-5; v_call: TRBV9; cdr3_nt: TGTGCCAGCAGTCGTACTCCAGCGGGGACTCAAGAGACCCAGTACTTC; cdr3_aa: CASSRTPAGTQETQYF
d_call: TRBD1; clone_size: .; j_call: TRBJ1-1; v_call: TRBV6-5; cdr3_nt: TGTGCCAGCAGTTACCGGGACAGCCTTCAAGCTTTCTTT; cdr3_aa: CASSYRDSLQAFF
d_call: TRBD2; clone_size: once; j_call: TRBJ2-1; v_call: TRBV4-2; cdr3_nt: TGTGCCAGCAGCCAGCCTCTAGCGGGAGAGAAGTTCTTC; cdr3_aa: CASSQPLAGEKFF
d_call: TRBD1; clone_size: .; j_call: TRBJ2-7; v_call: TRBV6-2/TRBV6-3; cdr3_nt: TGTGCCAGCAGTCGACAGGGCTACGAGCAGTACTTC; cdr3_aa: CASSRQGYEQYF
d_call: .; clone_size: .; j_call: TRBJ1-2; v_call: TRBV5-1; cdr3_nt: TGCGCCAGCAGCTTGGGGACTCTCTGGGATGGCTACACCTTC; cdr3_aa: CASSLGTLWDGYTF
d_call: .; clone_size: .; j_call: TRBJ1-5; v_call: TRBV27; cdr3_nt: TGTGCCAGCAGTCCCACGGGCAGGGAGGATCAGCCCCAGCATTTT; cdr3_aa: CASSPTGREDQPQHF
d_call: TRBD1; clone_size: .; j_call: TRBJ1-6; v_call: TRBV27; cdr3_nt: TGTGCCAGCAGTTTGAGGGGGCGCGCCTATAATTCACCCCTCCACTTT; cdr3_aa: CASSLRGRAYNSPLHF
d_call: .; clone_size: once; j_call: TRBJ2-3; v_call: TRBV19; cdr3_nt: TGTGCCAGTACTCCCTCCGCGTCTACAGATACGCAGTATTTT; cdr3_aa: CASTPSASTDTQYF
d_call: .; clone_size: .; j_call: TRBJ1-2; v_call: TRBV7-9; cdr3_nt: TGTGCCAGCAGTATGGAGGGCGCTAACTATGGCTACACCTTC; cdr3_aa: CASSMEGANYGYTF
d_call: .; clone_size: .; j_call: TRBJ1-1; v_call: TRBV6-5; cdr3_nt: TGTGCCAGCAGTTACTCGACTAGCCAAAAGGGGTCTTTCTTT; cdr3_aa: CASSYSTSQKGSFF
d_call: .; clone_size: .; j_call: TRBJ1-3; v_call: TRBV11-2; cdr3_nt: TGTGCCAGCAGCCCTCAACAGGGAGCGACTGGAAACACCATATATTTT; cdr3_aa: CASSPQQGATGNTIYF
d_call: .; clone_size: .; j_call: TRBJ2-3; v_call: TRBV19; cdr3_nt: TGTGCCAGTAGTGTGGACTATGGGGGAGGAACGCAGTATTTT; cdr3_aa: CASSVDYGGGTQYF